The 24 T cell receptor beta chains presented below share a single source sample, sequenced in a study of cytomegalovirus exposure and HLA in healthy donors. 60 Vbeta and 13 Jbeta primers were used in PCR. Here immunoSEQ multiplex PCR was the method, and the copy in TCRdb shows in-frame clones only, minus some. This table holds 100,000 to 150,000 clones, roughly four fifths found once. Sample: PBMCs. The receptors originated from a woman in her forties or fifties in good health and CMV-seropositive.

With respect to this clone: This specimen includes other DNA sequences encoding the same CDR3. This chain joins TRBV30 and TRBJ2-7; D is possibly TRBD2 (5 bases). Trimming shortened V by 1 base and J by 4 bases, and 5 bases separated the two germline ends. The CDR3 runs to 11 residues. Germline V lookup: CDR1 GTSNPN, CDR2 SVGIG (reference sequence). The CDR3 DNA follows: TGTGCCTGGAGTGGAGGGTACGAGCAGTACTTC. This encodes CAWSGGYEQYF.

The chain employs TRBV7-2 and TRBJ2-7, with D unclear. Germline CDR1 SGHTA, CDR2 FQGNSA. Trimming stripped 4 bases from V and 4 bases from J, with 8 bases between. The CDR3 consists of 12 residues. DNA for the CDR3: TGTGCCAGCAGCTCCCTTTTGTACGAGCAGTACTTC. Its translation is CASSSLLYEQYF.

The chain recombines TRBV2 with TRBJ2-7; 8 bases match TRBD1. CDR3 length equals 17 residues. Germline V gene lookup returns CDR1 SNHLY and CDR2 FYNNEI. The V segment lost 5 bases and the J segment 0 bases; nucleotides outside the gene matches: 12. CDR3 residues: CASSYRPGQVNSYEQYF. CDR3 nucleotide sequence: TGTGCCAGCAGTTACCGACCGGGACAGGTTAACTCCTACGAGCAGTACTTC.

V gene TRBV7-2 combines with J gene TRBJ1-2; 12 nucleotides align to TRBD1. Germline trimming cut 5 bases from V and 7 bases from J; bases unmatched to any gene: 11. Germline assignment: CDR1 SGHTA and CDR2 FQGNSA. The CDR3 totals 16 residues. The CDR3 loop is CASSLRQGQGAGGYTF. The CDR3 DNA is TGTGCCAGCAGCCTGCGCCAGGGACAGGGGGCCGGTGGCTACACCTTC. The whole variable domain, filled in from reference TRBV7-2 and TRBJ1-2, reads GAGVSQSPSNKVTEKGKDVELRCDPISGHTALYWYRQSLGQGLEFLIYFQGNSAPDKSGLPSDRFSAERTGGSVSTLTIQRTQQEDSAVYLCASSLRQGQGAGGYTFGSGTRLTVV.

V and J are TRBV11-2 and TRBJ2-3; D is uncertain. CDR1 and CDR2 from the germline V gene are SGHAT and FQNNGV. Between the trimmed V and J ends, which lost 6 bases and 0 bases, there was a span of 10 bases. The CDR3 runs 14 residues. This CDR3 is CASSPIDSTDTQYF. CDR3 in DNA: TGTGCCAGCAGTCCTATAGATAGCACAGATACGCAGTATTTT.

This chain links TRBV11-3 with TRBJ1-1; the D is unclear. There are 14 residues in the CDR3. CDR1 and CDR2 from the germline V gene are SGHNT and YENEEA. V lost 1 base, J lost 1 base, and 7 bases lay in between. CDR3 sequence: CASSLGGKNTEAFF. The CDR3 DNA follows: TGTGCCAGCAGCTTAGGAGGGAAGAACACTGAAGCTTTCTTT.

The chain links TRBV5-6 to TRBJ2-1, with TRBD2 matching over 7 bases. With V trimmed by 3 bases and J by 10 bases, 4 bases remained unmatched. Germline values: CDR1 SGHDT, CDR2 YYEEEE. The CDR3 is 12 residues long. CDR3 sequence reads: CASSSRDYEQFF. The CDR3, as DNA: TGTGCCAGCAGCTCCCGGGACTACGAGCAGTTCTTC.

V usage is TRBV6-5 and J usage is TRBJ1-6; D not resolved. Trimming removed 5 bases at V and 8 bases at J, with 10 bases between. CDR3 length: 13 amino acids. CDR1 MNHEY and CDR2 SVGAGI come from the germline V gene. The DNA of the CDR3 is TGTGCCAGCAGTGAAGCGAAGGATTCACCCCTCCACTTT. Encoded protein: CASSEAKDSPLHF.

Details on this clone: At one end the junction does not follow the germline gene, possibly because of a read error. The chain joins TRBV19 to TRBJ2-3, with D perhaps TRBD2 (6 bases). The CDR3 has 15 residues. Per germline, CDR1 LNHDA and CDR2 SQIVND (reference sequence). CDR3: CTSAILHGGSDTQYF. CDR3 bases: TGTACCAGTGCTATACTGCATGGGGGGTCAGATACGCAGTATTTT.

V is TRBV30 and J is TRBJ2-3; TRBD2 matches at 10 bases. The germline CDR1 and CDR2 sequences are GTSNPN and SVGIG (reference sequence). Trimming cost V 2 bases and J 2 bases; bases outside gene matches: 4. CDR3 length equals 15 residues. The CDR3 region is CAWSIAGGHTDTQYF. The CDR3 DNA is TGTGCCTGGAGTATAGCGGGGGGACACACAGATACGCAGTATTTT.

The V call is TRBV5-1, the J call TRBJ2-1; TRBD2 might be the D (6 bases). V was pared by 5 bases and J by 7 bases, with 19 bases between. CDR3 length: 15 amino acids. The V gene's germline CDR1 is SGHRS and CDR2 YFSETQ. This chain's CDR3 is CASSWQGGDYNEQFF. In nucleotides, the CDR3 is TGCGCCAGCAGTTGGCAGGGAGGTGATTATAATGAGCAGTTCTTC.

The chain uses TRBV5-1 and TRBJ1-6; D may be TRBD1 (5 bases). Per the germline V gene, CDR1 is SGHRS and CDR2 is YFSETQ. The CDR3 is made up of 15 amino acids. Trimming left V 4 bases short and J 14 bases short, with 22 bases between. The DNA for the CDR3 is TGCGCCAGCAGCGCCGAAAGTTCAGGGATTGGGGCCCTCCACTTT. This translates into CASSAESSGIGALHF. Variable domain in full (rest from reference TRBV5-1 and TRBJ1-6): KAGVTQTPRYLIKTRGQQVTLSCSPISGHRSVSWYQQTPGQGLQFLFEYFSETQRNKGNFPGRFSGRQFSNSRSEMNVSTLELGDSALYLCASSAESSGIGALHFGNGTRLTVT.

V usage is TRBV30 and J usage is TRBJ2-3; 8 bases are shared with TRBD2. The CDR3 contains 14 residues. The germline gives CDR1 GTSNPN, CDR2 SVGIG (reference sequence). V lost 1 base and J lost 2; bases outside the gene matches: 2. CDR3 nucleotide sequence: TGTGCCTGGAGTGCTGGACTAGCCACAGATACGCAGTATTTT. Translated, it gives CAWSAGLATDTQYF.

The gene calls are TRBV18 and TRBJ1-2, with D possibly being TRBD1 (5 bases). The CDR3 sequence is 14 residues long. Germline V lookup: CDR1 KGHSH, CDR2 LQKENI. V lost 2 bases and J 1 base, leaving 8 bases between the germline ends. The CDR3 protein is CASSPGAVNYGYTF. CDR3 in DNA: TGTGCCAGCTCACCAGGGGCAGTTAACTATGGCTACACCTTC. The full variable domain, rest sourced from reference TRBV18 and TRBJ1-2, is NAGVMQNPRHLVRRRGQEARLRCSPMKGHSHVYWYRQLPEEGLKFMVYLQKENIIDESGMPKERFSAEFPKEGPSILRIQQVVRGDSAAYFCASSPGAVNYGYTFGSGTRLTVV.

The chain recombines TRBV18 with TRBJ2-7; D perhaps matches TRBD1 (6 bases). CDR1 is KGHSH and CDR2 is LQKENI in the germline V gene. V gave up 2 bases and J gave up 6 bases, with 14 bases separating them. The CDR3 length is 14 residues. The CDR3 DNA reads TGTGCCAGCTCACCATTGAAGCTCAGGGGCGAGCAGTACTTC. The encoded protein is CASSPLKLRGEQYF.

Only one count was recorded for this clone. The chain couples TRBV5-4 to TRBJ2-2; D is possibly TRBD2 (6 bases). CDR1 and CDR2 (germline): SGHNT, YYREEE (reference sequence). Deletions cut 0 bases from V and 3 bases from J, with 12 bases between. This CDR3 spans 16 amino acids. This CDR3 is CASSLGRLAHTGELFF. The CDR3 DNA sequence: TGTGCCAGCAGCTTGGGCCGGCTAGCGCACACCGGGGAGCTGTTTTTT. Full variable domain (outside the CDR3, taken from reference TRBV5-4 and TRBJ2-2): ETGVTQSPTHLIKTRGQQVTLRCSSQSGHNTVSWYQQALGQGPQFIFQYYREEENGRGNFPPRFSGLQFPNYSSELNVNALELDDSALYLCASSLGRLAHTGELFFGEGSRLTVL.

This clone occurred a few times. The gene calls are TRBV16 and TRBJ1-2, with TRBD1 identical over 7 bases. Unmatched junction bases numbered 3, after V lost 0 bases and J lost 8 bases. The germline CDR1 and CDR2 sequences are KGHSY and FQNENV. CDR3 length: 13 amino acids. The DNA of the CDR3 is TGTGCCAGCAGCCAATCACGAGGGGGCGGCTACACCTTC. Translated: CASSQSRGGGYTF.

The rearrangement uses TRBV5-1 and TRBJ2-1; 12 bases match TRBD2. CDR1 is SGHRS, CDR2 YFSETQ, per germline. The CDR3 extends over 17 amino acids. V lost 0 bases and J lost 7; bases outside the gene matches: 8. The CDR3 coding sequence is TGCGCCAGCAGCTTGGTATCTAGCGGGGGGGCCATTAATGAGCAGTTCTTC. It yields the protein CASSLVSSGGAINEQFF. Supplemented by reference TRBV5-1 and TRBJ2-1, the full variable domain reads KAGVTQTPRYLIKTRGQQVTLSCSPISGHRSVSWYQQTPGQGLQFLFEYFSETQRNKGNFPGRFSGRQFSNSRSEMNVSTLELGDSALYLCASSLVSSGGAINEQFFGPGTRLTVL.

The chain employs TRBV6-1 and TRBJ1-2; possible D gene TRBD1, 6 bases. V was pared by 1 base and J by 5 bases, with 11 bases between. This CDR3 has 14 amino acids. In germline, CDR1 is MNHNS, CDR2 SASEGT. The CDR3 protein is CASSEVQGRYGYTF. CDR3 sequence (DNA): TGTGCCAGCAGTGAAGTACAGGGACGGTATGGCTACACCTTC.

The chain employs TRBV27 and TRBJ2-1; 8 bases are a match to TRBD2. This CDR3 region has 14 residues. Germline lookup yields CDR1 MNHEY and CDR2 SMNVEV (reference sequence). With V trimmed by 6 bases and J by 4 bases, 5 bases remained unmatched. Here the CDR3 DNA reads TGTGCCAGCAGCACTAGCGGTTTATACAATGAGCAGTTCTTC. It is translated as CASSTSGLYNEQFF.

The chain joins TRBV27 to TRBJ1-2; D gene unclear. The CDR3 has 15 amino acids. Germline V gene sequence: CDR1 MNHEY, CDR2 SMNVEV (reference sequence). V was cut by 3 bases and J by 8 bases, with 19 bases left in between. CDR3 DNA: TGTGCCAGCAGTTTTACCGGGAATAATCTGCTGGGCTACACCTTC. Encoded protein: CASSFTGNNLLGYTF.

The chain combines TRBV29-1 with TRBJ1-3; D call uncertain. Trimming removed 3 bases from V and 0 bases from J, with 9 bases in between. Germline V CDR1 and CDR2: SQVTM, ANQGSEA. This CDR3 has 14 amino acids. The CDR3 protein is CSVEDFPSGNTIYF. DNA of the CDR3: TGCAGCGTTGAGGACTTTCCCTCTGGAAACACCATATATTTT.

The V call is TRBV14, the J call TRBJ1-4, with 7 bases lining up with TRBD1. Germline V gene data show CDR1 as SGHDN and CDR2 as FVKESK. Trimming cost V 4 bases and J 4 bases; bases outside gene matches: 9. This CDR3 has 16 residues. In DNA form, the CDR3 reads TGTGCCAGCAGCCGTATTTCCGGGACAGTTAATGAAAAACTGTTTTTT. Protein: CASSRISGTVNEKLFF.

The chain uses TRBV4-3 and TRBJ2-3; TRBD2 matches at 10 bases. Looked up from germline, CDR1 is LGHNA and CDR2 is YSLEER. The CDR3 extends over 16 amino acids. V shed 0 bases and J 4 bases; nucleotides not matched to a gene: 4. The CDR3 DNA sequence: TGCGCCAGCAGCCAAGATACTCTAGCGGGAGCAGATACGCAGTATTTT. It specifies CASSQDTLAGADTQYF.